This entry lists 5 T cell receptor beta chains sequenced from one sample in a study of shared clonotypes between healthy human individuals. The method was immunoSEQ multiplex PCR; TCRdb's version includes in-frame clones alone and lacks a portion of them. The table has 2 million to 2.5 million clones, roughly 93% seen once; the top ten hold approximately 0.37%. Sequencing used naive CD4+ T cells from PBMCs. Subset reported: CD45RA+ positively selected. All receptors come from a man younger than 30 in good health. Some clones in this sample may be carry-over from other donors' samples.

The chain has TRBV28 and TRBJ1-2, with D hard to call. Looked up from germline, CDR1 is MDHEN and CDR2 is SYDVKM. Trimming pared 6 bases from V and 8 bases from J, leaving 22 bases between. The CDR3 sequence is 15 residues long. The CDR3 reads CASSPNFGWYEGYTF. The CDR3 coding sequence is TGTGCCAGCAGCCCGAACTTCGGGTGGTATGAGGGCTACACCTTC.

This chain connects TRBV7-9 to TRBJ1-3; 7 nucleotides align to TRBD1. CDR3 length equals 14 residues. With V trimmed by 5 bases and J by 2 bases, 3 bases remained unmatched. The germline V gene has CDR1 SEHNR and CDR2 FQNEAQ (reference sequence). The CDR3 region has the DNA TGTGCCAGCAGCCGAGACAGGGCTGGAAACACCATATATTTT. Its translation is CASSRDRAGNTIYF.

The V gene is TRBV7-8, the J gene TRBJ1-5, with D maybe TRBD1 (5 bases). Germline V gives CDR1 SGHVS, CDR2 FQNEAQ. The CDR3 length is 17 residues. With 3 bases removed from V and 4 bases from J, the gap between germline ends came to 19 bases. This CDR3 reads CASSLEVLRGGNQPQHF. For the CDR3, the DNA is TGTGCCAGCAGCTTGGAGGTATTGAGGGGTGGTAATCAGCCCCAGCATTTT.

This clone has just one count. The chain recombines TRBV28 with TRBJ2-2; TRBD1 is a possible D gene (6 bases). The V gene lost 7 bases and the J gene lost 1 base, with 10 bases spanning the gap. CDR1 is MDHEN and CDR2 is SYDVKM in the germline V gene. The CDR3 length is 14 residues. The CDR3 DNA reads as TGTGCCAGCATACCGGGACAGAACACCGGGGAGCTGTTTTTT. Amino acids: CASIPGQNTGELFF.

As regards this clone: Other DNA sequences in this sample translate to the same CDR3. In nucleotides, the CDR3 is TGTGCCAGCAGTTTTACGGCCAAAAACATTCAGTACTTC. This codes for CASSFTAKNIQYF. The rearrangement links TRBV27 to TRBJ2-4; D remains ambiguous. V was clipped by 3 bases and J by 1 base, with 4 bases between them. CDR1 is MNHEY and CDR2 is SMNVEV in the germline V gene (reference sequence). The CDR3 consists of 13 residues.